A single sample is the source of the 17 T cell receptor beta chains below, sequenced in a study of OX40 agonist ivuxolimab in advanced cancers. TCRdb keeps only in-frame clones here, not all; method: immunoSEQ multiplex PCR. The table has some 83,000 clones, 91% seen once. The material sequenced was CD4+ or CD8+ T cells sorted from blood, taken in a trial of the OX40 agonist ivuxolimab. These receptors were collected from an adult with an advanced solid tumor such as melanoma, head and neck, liver or kidney cancer.

The chain uses TRBV4-1 and TRBJ2-1; 15 positions match TRBD2. Germline V gene data show CDR1 as MGHRA and CDR2 as YSYEKL. The trim removed 4 bases at V and 7 bases at J, leaving 2 bases unmatched. The CDR3 spans 15 residues. This CDR3 reads CASSPGLAGGNEQFF. CDR3 DNA sequence: TGCGCCAGCAGCCCGGGACTAGCGGGAGGAAATGAGCAGTTCTTC.

In this sample, this clone turned up once. The V call is TRBV30, the J call TRBJ1-5, with D possibly matching TRBD1 (6 bases). Germline CDR1 and CDR2: GTSNPN and SVGIG (reference sequence). V lost 5 bases, J lost 4 bases, and 12 bases lay in between. This CDR3 is 13 amino acids long. The CDR3 region is CAWGSGVNQPQHF. The CDR3 nucleotides read TGTGCCTGGGGGTCAGGGGTAAATCAGCCCCAGCATTTT.

The chain carries TRBV30 and TRBJ2-3; D possibly corresponds to TRBD1 (6 bases). Between the trimmed V and J ends, which lost 4 bases and 0 bases, there was a span of 14 bases. The CDR3 is made up of 15 amino acids. The germline V gene has CDR1 GTSNPN and CDR2 SVGIG (reference sequence). CDR3 DNA sequence: TGTGCCTGGAATGACGGGACAACTAGCACAGATACGCAGTATTTT. Translation: CAWNDGTTSTDTQYF.

The gene calls are TRBV6-6 and TRBJ2-5, with TRBD1 matching over 11 bases. The CDR3 totals 16 residues. The V gene's germline CDR1 is MNHNY and CDR2 SVGAGI (reference sequence). V shed 11 bases, J shed 3 bases, and the junction held 14 bases outside the gene matches. The CDR3 region has the DNA TGTGCCGGCCGCGGAGGCCGGACAGGGGGCGAAGAGACCCAGTACTTC. It translates to CAGRGGRTGGEETQYF.

This chain connects TRBV4-3 to TRBJ2-3; 10 nucleotides agree with TRBD2. Germline assignment: CDR1 LGHNA and CDR2 YSLEER. With 2 bases clipped from V and 6 bases from J, the junction kept 11 bases outside the gene matches. CDR3 size: 17 residues. CDR3 sequence: CASSQLGAGGPGDTQYF. CDR3 DNA: TGCGCCAGCAGCCAATTGGGAGCGGGAGGGCCGGGGGATACGCAGTATTTT.

The chain employs TRBV30 and TRBJ2-7, with a possible D match to TRBD2 (6 bases). Germline V gene lookup returns CDR1 GTSNPN and CDR2 SVGIG (reference sequence). CDR3 length: 11 residues. V was shortened by 5 bases and J by 3 bases, with 8 bases between the two germline ends. CDR3: CAWGTVYEQYV. DNA of the CDR3: TGTGCCTGGGGGACTGTCTACGAGCAGTACGTC.

J is TRBJ1-5 and V is TRBV28; no definite D call. CDR1 is MDHEN and CDR2 is SYDVKM in the germline V gene. V lost 3 bases to trimming and J lost 3 bases, with 9 bases between them. The CDR3 runs 14 residues. CDR3 amino acids: CASSFRELNQPQHF. In nucleotides, the CDR3 is TGTGCCAGCAGTTTTCGAGAGCTCAATCAGCCCCAGCATTTT.

The chain has TRBV6-6 and TRBJ2-3; 7 bases line up with TRBD2. CDR3 size: 16 residues. V trimming: 0 bases; J trimming: 2 bases; junction bases outside the gene matches: 5. Germline V gene lookup returns CDR1 MNHNY and CDR2 SVGAGI (reference sequence). This chain's CDR3 is CASSYSIAGVTDTQYF. Here the CDR3 DNA reads TGTGCCAGCAGTTACTCGATCGCGGGAGTCACAGATACGCAGTATTTT.

V gene TRBV6-1 combines with J gene TRBJ2-2; 9 bases line up with TRBD1. This CDR3 contains 15 residues. Looked up from germline, CDR1 is MNHNS and CDR2 is SASEGT. V dropped 4 bases and J dropped 4; count of bases not matched to a gene: 4. CDR3: CASSVYRGPTGELFF. The CDR3 coding sequence is TGTGCCAGCAGTGTATACAGGGGGCCCACCGGGGAGCTGTTTTTT.

The rearrangement joins TRBV15 to TRBJ1-5; no definite D call. Trimming removed 3 bases from V and 2 bases from J, with 14 bases in between. Germline assignment: CDR1 LNHNV and CDR2 YYDKDF (reference sequence). The CDR3 length is 16 residues. CDR3 amino acids: CATSRARSMGNQPQHF. In nucleotides, the CDR3 is TGTGCCACCAGCAGGGCACGGAGTATGGGCAATCAGCCCCAGCATTTT.

The rearrangement links TRBV5-6 to TRBJ1-2, with D unclear. Trimming stripped 0 bases from V and 0 bases from J, with 12 bases between. CDR1 and CDR2 from the germline V gene are SGHDT and YYEEEE. The CDR3 runs to 16 residues. CDR3 amino acids: CASSLEGLAANYGYTF. CDR3 sequence (DNA): TGTGCCAGCAGCTTGGAGGGTTTGGCAGCTAACTATGGCTACACCTTC.

The rearrangement uses TRBV30 and TRBJ2-1; D may be TRBD2 (6 bases). CDR1 GTSNPN and CDR2 SVGIG come from the germline V gene (reference sequence). The V end was cut by 2 bases, the J end by 0 bases, with 14 bases between. The CDR3 is made up of 16 amino acids. CDR3 region: CAWSPRGVHSYNEQFF. CDR3 in DNA: TGTGCCTGGAGTCCTCGCGGGGTCCACTCCTACAATGAGCAGTTCTTC.

This chain joins TRBV28 and TRBJ2-1, with 10 bases lining up with TRBD2. The CDR3 extends over 15 amino acids. After removal of 6 bases from V and 9 bases from J, the junction contained 11 bases not matched to a gene. Germline assignment: CDR1 MDHEN and CDR2 SYDVKM. The CDR3 nucleotides are TGTGCCAGCAGCCTAGCGGGAGCTATTCTAGTTGAGCAGTTCTTC. Amino acids: CASSLAGAILVEQFF.

The chain combines TRBV7-9 with TRBJ2-7; maybe TRBD1 (7 bases). V was clipped by 5 bases and J by 6 bases, with 23 bases between them. This CDR3 is 16 amino acids long. The germline gives CDR1 SEHNR, CDR2 FQNEAQ (reference sequence). The CDR3 loop is CASSHDRVTSKGEQYV. The CDR3 DNA reads TGTGCCAGCAGCCATGACAGGGTTACTAGCAAGGGCGAGCAGTACGTC.

The chain recombines TRBV28 with TRBJ1-1; no definite D call. Germline assignment: CDR1 MDHEN and CDR2 SYDVKM. V was shortened by 6 bases and J by 6 bases, with 17 bases between the two germline ends. CDR3 length equals 14 residues. The CDR3 reads CASSAHGPGAEAFF. In DNA, the CDR3 is TGTGCCAGCAGCGCCCACGGACCGGGCGCTGAAGCTTTCTTT.

The chain has TRBV27 and TRBJ2-1; no clear D. V lost 4 bases to trimming and J lost 5 bases, with 9 bases between them. Germline-derived CDR1 and CDR2 are MNHEY and SMNVEV (reference sequence). This CDR3 spans 13 amino acids. The CDR3 spells CASSWTENNEQFF. CDR3 nucleotides: TGTGCCAGCAGTTGGACGGAAAACAATGAGCAGTTCTTC.

CDR3 residues: CASDASGANVLTF. DNA of the CDR3: TGTGCCAGCGATGCCTCTGGGGCCAACGTCCTGACTTTC. The J gene is TRBJ2-6, the V gene TRBV28; no reliable D call. The CDR3 spans 13 residues. The germline gives CDR1 MDHEN, CDR2 SYDVKM. The ends were cut back, 8 bases at V and 0 bases at J, with 5 bases in the middle.